These T cell receptor beta chains were read from a single sample in a study of T cell repertoires in cytomegalovirus infection. TCRdb ran MiXCR on the reads and lists one entry per CDR3 protein. Among some 500,000 distinct CDR3 sequences, 30% to 35% were seen once, and the ten largest hold about 17%. The antigens these receptors bind are not known. The sequences come from cultured PBMCs, collected from culture after CMV antigen stimulation. The receptors were sampled from a human donor in good health (CMV status not recorded). Some clones in this sample may be carry-over from other donors' samples. CDR3s include the opening cysteine and the closing phenylalanine or tryptophan. The D gene is left open where the match is weak. Clone sizes are given selectively: once, few, many, or a class where the clone is expanded.

V gene: TRBV11-2
J gene: TRBJ2-1
clone size: NA
D gene: TRBD2
CDR3 protein: CASSLALGLAGDEQFF
CDR3 DNA: TGTGCCAGCAGCTTAGCCCTAGGACTAGCGGGAGATGAGCAGTTCTTC

V gene: TRBV6-2/TRBV6-3
J gene: TRBJ2-7
clone size: few
D gene: NA
CDR3 protein: CATKQGRGAEQYF
CDR3 DNA: TGTGCCACCAAGCAGGGAAGAGGGGCCGAGCAGTACTTC

V gene: TRBV7-6
J gene: TRBJ2-5
clone size: NA
D gene: NA
CDR3 protein: CASSSPREFRETQYF
CDR3 DNA: TGTGCCAGCAGCTCCCCCCGGGAGTTTCGAGAGACCCAGTACTTC

V gene: TRBV7-2
J gene: TRBJ2-1
clone size: many
D gene: NA
CDR3 protein: CASRKGQSVDEQFF
CDR3 DNA: TGTGCCAGCAGAAAGGGACAAAGCGTGGATGAGCAGTTCTTC

V gene: TRBV7-6
J gene: TRBJ2-1
clone size: NA
D gene: TRBD2
CDR3 protein: CASSLISREGYNEQFF
CDR3 DNA: TGTGCCAGCAGCTTAATTTCGCGGGAGGGTTACAATGAGCAGTTCTTC

V gene: TRBV7-2
J gene: TRBJ1-5
clone size: many
D gene: TRBD1
CDR3 protein: CASSLGTGGSNQPQHF
CDR3 DNA: TGTGCCAGCAGCCTGGGGACAGGGGGTAGCAATCAGCCCCAGCATTTT

V gene: TRBV28
J gene: TRBJ2-1
clone size: NA
D gene: NA
CDR3 protein: CASTPYRGANANEQFF
CDR3 DNA: TGTGCCAGCACCCCTTACCGAGGAGCGAACGCCAATGAGCAGTTCTTC

V gene: TRBV6-2/TRBV6-3
J gene: TRBJ2-7
clone size: NA
D gene: NA
CDR3 protein: CASYSWTYEQYF
CDR3 DNA: TGTGCCAGCTACAGTTGGACCTACGAGCAGTACTTC

V gene: TRBV18
J gene: TRBJ1-1
clone size: NA
D gene: NA
CDR3 protein: CASSPLGWGGTHTEAFF
CDR3 DNA: TGTGCCAGCTCACCATTGGGGTGGGGGGGCACCCACACTGAAGCTTTCTTT

V gene: TRBV10-2
J gene: TRBJ1-2
clone size: NA
D gene: NA
CDR3 protein: CASSESRDVYGYTF
CDR3 DNA: TGCGCCAGCAGTGAGTCGAGGGACGTCTATGGCTACACCTTC

V gene: TRBV11-2
J gene: TRBJ2-5
clone size: NA
D gene: TRBD1
CDR3 protein: CASSRTGEVWTQYF
CDR3 DNA: TGTGCCAGCAGCAGGACAGGGGAAGTATGGACCCAGTACTTC

V gene: TRBV6-1
J gene: TRBJ2-2
clone size: NA
D gene: TRBD2
CDR3 protein: CASSYVGRPPGELFF
CDR3 DNA: TGTGCCAGCAGTTATGTCGGGAGGCCCCCCGGGGAGCTGTTTTTT

V gene: TRBV28
J gene: TRBJ1-1
clone size: few
D gene: NA
CDR3 protein: CASSYDSRWNTEAFF
CDR3 DNA: TGTGCCAGCAGTTACGATTCCCGTTGGAACACTGAAGCTTTCTTT

V gene: TRBV12-3/TRBV12-4
J gene: TRBJ2-5
clone size: NA
D gene: NA
CDR3 protein: CASSQTFGETQYF
CDR3 DNA: TGTGCCAGCAGTCAAACCTTCGGGGAGACCCAGTACTTC

V gene: TRBV4-1
J gene: TRBJ2-4
clone size: few
D gene: NA
CDR3 protein: CASSQARDYGRFAKNIQYF
CDR3 DNA: TGCGCCAGCAGCCAAGCCCGAGACTACGGGAGATTTGCCAAAAACATTCAGTACTTC

V gene: TRBV14
J gene: TRBJ2-1
clone size: NA
D gene: NA
CDR3 protein: CASSPLEGGGNEQFF
CDR3 DNA: TGTGCCAGCAGCCCCCTAGAGGGAGGCGGGAATGAGCAGTTCTTC

V gene: TRBV19
J gene: TRBJ2-1
clone size: NA
D gene: NA
CDR3 protein: CASSINRRYEQFF
CDR3 DNA: TGTGCCAGTAGTATTAATCGTCGCTATGAGCAGTTCTTC

V gene: TRBV5-5
J gene: TRBJ2-7
clone size: NA
D gene: TRBD1
CDR3 protein: CASSLQGAAYEQYF
CDR3 DNA: TGTGCCAGCAGCTTGCAGGGGGCGGCGTACGAGCAGTACTTC

V gene: TRBV12-3/TRBV12-4
J gene: TRBJ2-4
clone size: NA
D gene: NA
CDR3 protein: CASSLRGRAIQYF
CDR3 DNA: TGTGCCAGCAGTTTGAGGGGACGAGCCATTCAGTACTTC

V gene: TRBV29-1
J gene: TRBJ2-3
clone size: few
D gene: NA
CDR3 protein: CSVEDETRASTDTQYF
CDR3 DNA: TGCAGCGTTGAAGATGAAACTCGCGCTAGCACAGATACGCAGTATTTT

V gene: TRBV4-3
J gene: TRBJ1-1
clone size: few
D gene: NA
CDR3 protein: CASSPISRGDEAFF
CDR3 DNA: TGCGCCAGCAGCCCCATCAGTAGGGGAGATGAAGCTTTCTTT

V gene: TRBV30
J gene: TRBJ2-4
clone size: few
D gene: NA
CDR3 protein: CAWSVGAGVNIQYF
CDR3 DNA: TGTGCCTGGAGTGTAGGGGCAGGGGTAAACATTCAGTACTTC

V gene: TRBV7-9
J gene: TRBJ1-1
clone size: few
D gene: TRBD1
CDR3 protein: CASSLGTGVAEAFF
CDR3 DNA: TGTGCCAGCAGCTTAGGGACAGGGGTTGCTGAAGCTTTCTTT

V gene: TRBV28
J gene: TRBJ1-1
clone size: few
D gene: NA
CDR3 protein: CASSLSQGWRDTEAFF
CDR3 DNA: TGTGCCAGCAGTTTATCCCAGGGGTGGAGGGACACTGAAGCTTTCTTT

V gene: TRBV28
J gene: TRBJ2-1
clone size: NA
D gene: NA
CDR3 protein: CASRLGGLNEQFF
CDR3 DNA: TGTGCCAGCCGCCTTGGGGGGCTGAATGAGCAGTTCTTC

V gene: TRBV4-3
J gene: TRBJ2-5
clone size: few
D gene: TRBD1
CDR3 protein: CASSDFSGTGFQETQYF
CDR3 DNA: TGCGCCAGCAGCGATTTTAGTGGGACAGGGTTCCAAGAGACCCAGTACTTC

V gene: TRBV7-8
J gene: TRBJ1-1
clone size: NA
D gene: NA
CDR3 protein: CASSLPGVTEAFF
CDR3 DNA: TGTGCCAGCAGCTTACCAGGGGTCACTGAAGCTTTCTTT

V gene: TRBV4-1
J gene: TRBJ2-7
clone size: NA
D gene: NA
CDR3 protein: CASSQEVPTGLISYEQYF
CDR3 DNA: TGCGCCAGCAGCCAAGAGGTCCCGACGGGCCTTATCTCCTACGAGCAGTACTTC

V gene: TRBV7-2
J gene: TRBJ2-7
clone size: few
D gene: TRBD2
CDR3 protein: CASSSWTSGTTQYF
CDR3 DNA: TGTGCCAGCAGCTCCTGGACTAGCGGGACTACTCAGTACTTC

V gene: TRBV18
J gene: TRBJ2-3
clone size: NA
D gene: NA
CDR3 protein: CASSPGGLSFTDTQYF
CDR3 DNA: TGTGCCAGCTCACCTGGAGGCTTAAGTTTTACAGATACGCAGTATTTT

V gene: TRBV7-2
J gene: TRBJ1-6
clone size: NA
D gene: NA
CDR3 protein: CASSTGLNSPLHF
CDR3 DNA: TGTGCCAGCAGTACAGGGCTGAATTCACCCCTCCACTTT

V gene: TRBV19
J gene: TRBJ2-1
clone size: few
D gene: NA
CDR3 protein: CASSIMAMREWEQFF
CDR3 DNA: TGTGCCAGTAGTATTATGGCTATGAGGGAATGGGAGCAGTTCTTC

V gene: TRBV28
J gene: TRBJ2-3
clone size: NA
D gene: TRBD2
CDR3 protein: CASSFEMGLPYTDTQYF
CDR3 DNA: TGTGCCAGCAGTTTCGAGATGGGACTACCGTACACAGATACGCAGTATTTT

V gene: TRBV2
J gene: TRBJ2-2
clone size: many
D gene: TRBD1
CDR3 protein: CASSVDRGGTGELFF
CDR3 DNA: TGTGCCAGCAGTGTCGACAGGGGCGGCACCGGGGAGCTGTTTTTT

V gene: TRBV7-8
J gene: TRBJ1-2
clone size: few
D gene: TRBD1
CDR3 protein: CASSLAQGPGYTF
CDR3 DNA: TGTGCCAGCAGCTTAGCACAGGGGCCCGGCTACACCTTC

V gene: TRBV12-3/TRBV12-4
J gene: TRBJ1-4
clone size: NA
D gene: TRBD1
CDR3 protein: CASSSLTGRVEKLFF
CDR3 DNA: TGTGCCAGCAGTTCCCTGACAGGGCGGGTCGAAAAACTGTTTTTT

V gene: TRBV10-3
J gene: TRBJ2-2
clone size: NA
D gene: NA
CDR3 protein: CAITRDNTGELFF
CDR3 DNA: TGTGCCATCACCCGGGATAACACCGGGGAGCTGTTTTTT

V gene: TRBV2
J gene: TRBJ2-1
clone size: NA
D gene: NA
CDR3 protein: CASSRSRHEQFF
CDR3 DNA: TGTGCCAGCAGTCGGTCGCGACACGAGCAGTTCTTC

V gene: TRBV7-2
J gene: TRBJ1-5
clone size: NA
D gene: NA
CDR3 protein: CASSLRDGQGQPQHF
CDR3 DNA: TGTGCCAGCAGCTTACGGGACGGGCAGGGGCAGCCCCAGCATTTT

V gene: TRBV7-2
J gene: TRBJ2-7
clone size: many
D gene: NA
CDR3 protein: CASSPTSYEQYF
CDR3 DNA: TGTGCCAGCAGCCCCACTAGTTACGAGCAGTACTTC

V gene: TRBV5-4
J gene: TRBJ1-1
clone size: once
D gene: TRBD1
CDR3 protein: CASSPLGTGSGAFF
CDR3 DNA: TGTGCCAGCAGTCCCCTCGGGACAGGGAGCGGGGCTTTCTTT

V gene: TRBV7-2
J gene: TRBJ2-3
clone size: many
D gene: TRBD2
CDR3 protein: CASSHWTSGGRGRTDTQYF
CDR3 DNA: TGTGCCAGCAGCCACTGGACTAGCGGGGGGCGGGGGAGAACAGATACGCAGTATTTT

V gene: TRBV30
J gene: TRBJ2-7
clone size: once
D gene: TRBD2
CDR3 protein: CAWTTGIAGVYEQYF
CDR3 DNA: TGTGCCTGGACCACGGGGATAGCGGGGGTTTACGAGCAGTACTTC

V gene: TRBV10-3
J gene: TRBJ2-3
clone size: NA
D gene: NA
CDR3 protein: CAISEGLSTDTQYF
CDR3 DNA: TGTGCCATCAGTGAGGGACTATCGACAGATACGCAGTATTTT

V gene: TRBV7-2
J gene: TRBJ2-3
clone size: NA
D gene: TRBD1
CDR3 protein: CASSLAGQGLTDTQYF
CDR3 DNA: TGTGCCAGCAGCTTAGCGGGACAGGGCCTCACAGATACGCAGTATTTT